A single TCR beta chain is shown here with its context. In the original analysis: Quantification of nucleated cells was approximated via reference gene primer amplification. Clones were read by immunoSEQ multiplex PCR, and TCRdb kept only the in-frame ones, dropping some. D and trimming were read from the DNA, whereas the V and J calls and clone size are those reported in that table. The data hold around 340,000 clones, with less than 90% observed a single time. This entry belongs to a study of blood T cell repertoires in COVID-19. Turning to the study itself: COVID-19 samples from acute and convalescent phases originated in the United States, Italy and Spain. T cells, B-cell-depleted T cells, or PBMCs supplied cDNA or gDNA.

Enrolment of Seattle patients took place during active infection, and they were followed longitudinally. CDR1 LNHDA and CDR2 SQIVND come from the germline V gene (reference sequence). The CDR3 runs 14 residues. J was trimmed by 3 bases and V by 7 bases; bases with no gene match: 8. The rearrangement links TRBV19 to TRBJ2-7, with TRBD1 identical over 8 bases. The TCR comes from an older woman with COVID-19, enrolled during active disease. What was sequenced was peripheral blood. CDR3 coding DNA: TGTGCCAGTACCCCAGGGGGCGCGGACTACGAGCAGTACTTC. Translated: CASTPGGADYEQYF.